This record looks at one T cell receptor (beta chain) sequence and its context. This clone came up a few times. There is no known antigen for this receptor. No much larger clone is present one base from it, and per-base qualities are unavailable. The sample originates from a study of beta chain features in type 1 diabetes (dated by TCRdb to the late 2010s). With respect to the entire study: Patients and healthy donors did not differ in mean age, gender distribution, total cell number or subset yield. Across all samples, fewer than 130 million sorted cells were examined, and cell number per subset correlated strongly with RNA yield. The study compared the TCRB repertoires of sorted circulating CD4+ T cell subsets in recently diagnosed type 1 diabetes patients with those in matched healthy donors. Regulatory and stem cell-like memory subsets were obtained from only 8 patients and roughly eight healthy donors, while naive and central memory subsets were obtained from all 28 donors.

The CDR3, from cysteine to phenylalanine, totals 13 residues. The entry retains the CDR3 DNA only, 39 bases that are in frame from base 1. The germline ends are 11 bases apart after V is trimmed by 1 base and J by 6 bases. Sequences SGHDT (CDR1) and YYEEEE (CDR2) are obtained from the germline V gene. A single peripheral blood draw of approximately 0.11 L on average was collected from each donor into heparinised tubes. Naive, central memory, regulatory and stem cell-like memory CD4+ T cells were sorted on a BD FACSAria II using a panel including CD45RO, CCR7, CD25, CD127, CD95 and CD27. A purity above 98% was achieved for all sorted populations. PBMCs were isolated immediately by Lymphoprep density gradient centrifugation and stained directly without culture. So that batch effects would be minimized, each experiment stained and sorted samples in pairs, pairing one healthy donor with one patient. Overall results and qualifications from the work: The naive, central memory and regulatory TCRB repertoires appeared to resemble one another more closely among patients than among healthy donors. Because cDNA rather than genomic DNA was sequenced, highly expressing activated cells could have been over-represented, although no difference in activation and CD3 levels was found between groups. PCR might favor shorter templates, but patient and control samples were amplified and corrected together, so any skew would affect both groups equally. Only small numbers of individuals were included in the HLA sub-analyses, which left unresolved whether HLA type had any influence on TCRB rearrangement. At VDJ recombination sites, patients with type 1 diabetes made fewer insertions and deleted more nucleotides, a pattern implying thymic rearrangement abnormalities. A moderate but significant shortening of TCRB CDR3 length was observed in type 1 diabetes patients in all four CD4+ subsets.

The High Capacity cDNA Reverse Transcription Kit was used to reverse transcribe all of the isolated RNA, meaning that expressed TCRB transcripts were what got sequenced. Deep immunoSEQ sequencing was performed on naive, central memory and regulatory T cell samples, with an average of approximately 3.9 million total reads per sample. Sorted cells were lysed in RLT buffer, and RNA was extracted using DNase-treated RNeasy Micro or Mini kits according to cell number. Each cell subset was processed separately to prevent cross-contamination, with patient and healthy donor samples processed together. The immunoSEQ multiplex PCR was used to amplify TCRB sequences from cDNA, yielding 87-bp fragments that span the CDR3 region. Sequencing of the amplicons was done on the Illumina HiSeq platform. The study's own analysis went as follows. PCR bias was computationally corrected using synthetic template baselines, reads within Hamming distance 2 were collapsed, and singletons that could not be merged were discarded. Reads were aligned to IMGT to assign V, D and J genes, CDR3 length, and insertions or deletions at six rearrangement sites. Within each subset, clonotype counts were normalized to the number of sorted cells before true diversity and Gini coefficients were calculated with the tcR R package. The overlap coefficient, calculated on TCRB nucleotide sequences, was used to quantify repertoire sharing. The clones in this table, taken by TCRdb from immuneACCESS, are in-frame only. Not every clone is retained; where verified, under half of the shortfall comes from an unresolved V gene, and the cause of the rest is unknown. V and J calls and clone size are given by that table; D and trimming were obtained from the DNA. The sample has 300,000 to 400,000 clones on record, 8.5% to 10% of them singletons. Around 0.66% of the sample belongs to the ten largest clones.

The sample comprised central memory CD4+ T cells from blood. The V gene is TRBV5-6 and the J gene is TRBJ2-7, and TRBD1 may be the D gene, going by 5 matching bases. The sequence derives from a man aged 25-40 years with type 1 diabetes. The nucleotides are TGTGCCAGCAGCTTGAAAGGGGCCTTCGAGCAGTACTTC. Translated, this gives CASSLKGAFEQYF.